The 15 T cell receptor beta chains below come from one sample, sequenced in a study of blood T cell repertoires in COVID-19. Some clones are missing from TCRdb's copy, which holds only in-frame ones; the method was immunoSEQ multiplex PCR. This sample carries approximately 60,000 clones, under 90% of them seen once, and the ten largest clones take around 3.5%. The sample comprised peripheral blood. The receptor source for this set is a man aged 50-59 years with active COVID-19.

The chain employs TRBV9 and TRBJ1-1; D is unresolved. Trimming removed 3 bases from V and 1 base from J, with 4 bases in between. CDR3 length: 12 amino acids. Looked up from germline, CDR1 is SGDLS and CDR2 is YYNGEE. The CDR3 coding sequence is TGTGCCAGCAGCGGGAGGAACACTGAAGCTTTCTTT. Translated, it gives CASSGRNTEAFF. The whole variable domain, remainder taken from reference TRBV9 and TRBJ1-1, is DSGVTQTPKHLITATGQRVTLRCSPRSGDLSVYWYQQSLDQGLQFLIQYYNGEERAKGNILERFSAQQFPDLHSELNLSSLELGDSALYFCASSGRNTEAFFGQGTRLTVV.

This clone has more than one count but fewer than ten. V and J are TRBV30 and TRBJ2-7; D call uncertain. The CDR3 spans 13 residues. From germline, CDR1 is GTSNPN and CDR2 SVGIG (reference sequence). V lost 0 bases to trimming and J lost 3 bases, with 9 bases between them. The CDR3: CAWSVSLYYEQYF. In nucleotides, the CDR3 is TGTGCCTGGAGTGTTTCCCTTTACTACGAGCAGTACTTC.

CDR3 DNA: TGTGCCAGCAGTTTATTGTCTAGCGGAGCTAGCACAGATACGCAGTATTTT. Protein sequence: CASSLLSSGASTDTQYF. The chain uses TRBV27 and TRBJ2-3; 7 bases agree with TRBD2. In germline, CDR1 is MNHEY, CDR2 SMNVEV (reference sequence). This CDR3 is built from 17 residues. V shed 1 base and J 0 bases; nucleotides not matched to a gene: 7.

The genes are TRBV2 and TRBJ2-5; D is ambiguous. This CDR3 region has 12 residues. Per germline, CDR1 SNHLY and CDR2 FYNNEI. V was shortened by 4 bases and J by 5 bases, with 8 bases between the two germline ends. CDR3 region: CASSVLSETQYF. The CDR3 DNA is TGTGCCAGCAGTGTTCTGTCGGAGACCCAGTACTTC.

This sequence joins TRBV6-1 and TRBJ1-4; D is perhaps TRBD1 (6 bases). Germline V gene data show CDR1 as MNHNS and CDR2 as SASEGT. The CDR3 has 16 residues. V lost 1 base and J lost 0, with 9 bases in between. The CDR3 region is CASSEVGHPTNEKLFF. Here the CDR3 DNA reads TGTGCCAGCAGTGAAGTGGGACATCCAACTAATGAAAAACTGTTTTTT.

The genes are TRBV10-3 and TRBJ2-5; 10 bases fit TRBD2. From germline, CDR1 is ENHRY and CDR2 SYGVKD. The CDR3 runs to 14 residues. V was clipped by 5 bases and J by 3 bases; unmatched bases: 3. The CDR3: CAISTGTSEETQYF. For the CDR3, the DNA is TGTGCCATCAGTACTGGGACTAGCGAAGAGACCCAGTACTTC.

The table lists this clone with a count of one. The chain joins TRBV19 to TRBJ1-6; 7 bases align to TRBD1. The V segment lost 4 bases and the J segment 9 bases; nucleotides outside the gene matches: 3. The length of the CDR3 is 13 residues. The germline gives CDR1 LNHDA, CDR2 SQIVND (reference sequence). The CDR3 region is CASSRQGSSPLHF. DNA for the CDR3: TGTGCCAGTAGTAGACAGGGAAGTTCACCCCTCCACTTT.

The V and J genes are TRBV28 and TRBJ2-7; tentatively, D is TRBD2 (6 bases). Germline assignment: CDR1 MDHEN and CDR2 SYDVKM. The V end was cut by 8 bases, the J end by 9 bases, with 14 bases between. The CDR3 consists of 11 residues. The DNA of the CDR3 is TGTGCCAGCGTAAGCGGGTTTGGGCAGTACTTC. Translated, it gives CASVSGFGQYF. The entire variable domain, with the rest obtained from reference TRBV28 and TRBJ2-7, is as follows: DVKVTQSSRYLVKRTGEKVFLECVQDMDHENMFWYRQDPGLGLRLIYFSYDVKMKEKGDIPEGYSVSREKKERFSLILESASTNQTSMYLCASVSGFGQYFGPGTRLTVT.

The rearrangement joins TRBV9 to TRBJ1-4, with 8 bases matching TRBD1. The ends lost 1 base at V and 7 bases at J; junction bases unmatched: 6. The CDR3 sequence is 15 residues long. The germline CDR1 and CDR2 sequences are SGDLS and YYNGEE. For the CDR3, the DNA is TGTGCCAGCAGCGTACCAGGACAGGGCGGTGAAAAACTGTTTTTT. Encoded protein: CASSVPGQGGEKLFF.

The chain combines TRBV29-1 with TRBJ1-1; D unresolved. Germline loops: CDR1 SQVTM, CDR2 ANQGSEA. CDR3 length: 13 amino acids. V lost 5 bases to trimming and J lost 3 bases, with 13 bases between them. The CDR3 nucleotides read TGCAGCGTTTCTACAGAGAGGGACACTGAAGCTTTCTTT. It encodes CSVSTERDTEAFF. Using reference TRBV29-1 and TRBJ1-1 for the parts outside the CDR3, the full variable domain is SAVISQKPSRDICQRGTSLTIQCQVDSQVTMMFWYRQQPGQSLTLIATANQGSEATYESGFVIDKFPISRPNLTFSTLTVSNMSPEDSSIYLCSVSTERDTEAFFGQGTRLTVV.

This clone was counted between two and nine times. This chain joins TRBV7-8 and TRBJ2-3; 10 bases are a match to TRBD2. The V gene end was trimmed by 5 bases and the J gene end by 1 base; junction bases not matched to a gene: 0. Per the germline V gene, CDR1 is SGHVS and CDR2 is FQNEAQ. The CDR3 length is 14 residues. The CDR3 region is CASSGTSGTDTQYF. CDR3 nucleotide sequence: TGTGCCAGCAGCGGGACTAGCGGCACAGATACGCAGTATTTT. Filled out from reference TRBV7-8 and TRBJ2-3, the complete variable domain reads GAGVSQSPRYKVAKRGQDVALRCDPISGHVSLFWYQQALGQGPEFLTYFQNEAQLDKSGLPSDRFFAERPEGSVSTLKIQRTQQEDSAVYLCASSGTSGTDTQYFGPGTRLTVL.

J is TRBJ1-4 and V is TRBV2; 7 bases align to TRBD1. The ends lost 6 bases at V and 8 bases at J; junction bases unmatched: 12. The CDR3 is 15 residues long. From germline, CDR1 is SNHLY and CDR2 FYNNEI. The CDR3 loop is CASRRGTAGGEKLFF. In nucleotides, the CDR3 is TGTGCCAGCAGGAGGGGTACGGCAGGGGGAGAAAAACTGTTTTTT.

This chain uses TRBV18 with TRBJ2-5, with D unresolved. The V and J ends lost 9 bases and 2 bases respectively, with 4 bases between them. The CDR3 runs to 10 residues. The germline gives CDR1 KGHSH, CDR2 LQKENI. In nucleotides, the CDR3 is TGTGCCAGAACACAAGAGACCCAGTACTTC. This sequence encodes CARTQETQYF. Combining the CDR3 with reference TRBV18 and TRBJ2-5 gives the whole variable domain NAGVMQNPRHLVRRRGQEARLRCSPMKGHSHVYWYRQLPEEGLKFMVYLQKENIIDESGMPKERFSAEFPKEGPSILRIQQVVRGDSAAYFCARTQETQYFGPGTRLLVL.

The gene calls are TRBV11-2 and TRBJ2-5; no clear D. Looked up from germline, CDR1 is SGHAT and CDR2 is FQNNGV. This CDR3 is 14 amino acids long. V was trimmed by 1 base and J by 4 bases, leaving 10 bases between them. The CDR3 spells CASSLVSTGETQYF. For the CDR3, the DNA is TGTGCCAGCAGCTTAGTGTCAACCGGAGAGACCCAGTACTTC.

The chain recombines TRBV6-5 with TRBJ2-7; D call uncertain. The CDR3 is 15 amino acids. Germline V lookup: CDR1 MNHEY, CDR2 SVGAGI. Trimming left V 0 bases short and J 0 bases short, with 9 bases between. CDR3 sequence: CASSYSTAASYEQYF. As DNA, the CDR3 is TGTGCCAGCAGTTACTCGACGGCGGCCTCCTACGAGCAGTACTTC.